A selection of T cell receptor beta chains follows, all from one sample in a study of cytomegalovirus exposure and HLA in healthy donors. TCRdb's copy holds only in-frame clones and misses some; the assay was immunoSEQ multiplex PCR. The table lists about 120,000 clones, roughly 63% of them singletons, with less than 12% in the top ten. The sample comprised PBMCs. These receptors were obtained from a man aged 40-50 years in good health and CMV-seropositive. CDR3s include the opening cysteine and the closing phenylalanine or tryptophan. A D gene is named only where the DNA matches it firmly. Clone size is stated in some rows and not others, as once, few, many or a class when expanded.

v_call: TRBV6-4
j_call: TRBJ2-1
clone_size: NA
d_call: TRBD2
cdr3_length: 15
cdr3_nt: TGTGCCAGCAGTGACACGGCGGGGGCCTACAATGAGCAGTTCTTC
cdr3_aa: CASSDTAGAYNEQFF

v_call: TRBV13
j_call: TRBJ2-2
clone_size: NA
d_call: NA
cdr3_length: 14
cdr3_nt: TGTGCCAGCAGCTCCGTCGGGGGCACCGGGGAGCTGTTTTTT
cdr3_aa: CASSSVGGTGELFF

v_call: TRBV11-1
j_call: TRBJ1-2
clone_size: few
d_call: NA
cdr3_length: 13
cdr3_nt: TGTGCCAGCAGCTTAGAGACAAACTATGGCTACACCTTC
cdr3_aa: CASSLETNYGYTF

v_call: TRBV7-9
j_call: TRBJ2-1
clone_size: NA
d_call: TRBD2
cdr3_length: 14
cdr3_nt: TGTGCCAGCACCCCTAGCGGGAGGGGCAATGAGCAGTTCTTC
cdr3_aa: CASTPSGRGNEQFF

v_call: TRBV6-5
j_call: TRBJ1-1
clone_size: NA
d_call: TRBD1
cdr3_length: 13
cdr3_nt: TGTGCCAGCAGTTCAGGACAGGGTCCGAGAGCTTTCTTT
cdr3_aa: CASSSGQGPRAFF

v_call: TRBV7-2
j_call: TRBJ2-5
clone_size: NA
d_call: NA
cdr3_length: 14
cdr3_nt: TGTGCCAGCAGCTATAGCGGAGTAAAAGAGACCCAGTACTTC
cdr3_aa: CASSYSGVKETQYF

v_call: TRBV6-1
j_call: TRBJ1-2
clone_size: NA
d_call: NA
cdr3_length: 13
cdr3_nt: TGTGCCAGTAATACCGGAGCTAACTATGGCTACACCTTC
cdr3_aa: CASNTGANYGYTF

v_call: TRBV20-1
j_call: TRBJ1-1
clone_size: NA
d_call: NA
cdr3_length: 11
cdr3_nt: TGCAGTGCTAGAGATCGTACTGAAGCTTTCTTT
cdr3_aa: CSARDRTEAFF

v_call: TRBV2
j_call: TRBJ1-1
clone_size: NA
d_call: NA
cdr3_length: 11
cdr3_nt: TGTGCCAGCAGTGTCAGGTCTGAAGCTTTCTTT
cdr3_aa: CASSVRSEAFF

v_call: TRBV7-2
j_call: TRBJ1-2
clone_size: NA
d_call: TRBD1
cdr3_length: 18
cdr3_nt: TGTGCCAGCAGCTCTCTTCCTGCCGGGACAGGTTCTTTCTATGGCTACACCTTC
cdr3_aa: CASSSLPAGTGSFYGYTF

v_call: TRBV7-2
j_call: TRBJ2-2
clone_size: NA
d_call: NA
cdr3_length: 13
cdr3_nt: TGTGCCAGCAGCTTAGGACAGTCCGGGGAGCTGTTTTTT
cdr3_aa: CASSLGQSGELFF

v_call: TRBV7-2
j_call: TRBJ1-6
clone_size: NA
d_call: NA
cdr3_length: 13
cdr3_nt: TGTGCCAGCAGCATCCAGGGGAATTCACCCCTCCACTTT
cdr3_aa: CASSIQGNSPLHF

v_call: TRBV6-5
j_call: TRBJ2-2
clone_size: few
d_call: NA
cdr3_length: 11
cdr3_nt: TGTGCCAGCAGTTACCTCGGGGAGCTGTTTTTT
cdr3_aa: CASSYLGELFF

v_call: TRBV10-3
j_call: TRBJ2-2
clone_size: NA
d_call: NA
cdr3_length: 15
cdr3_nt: TGTGCCATCAGCTCGGTATTAGCGGACACCGGGGAGCTGTTTTTT
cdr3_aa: CAISSVLADTGELFF

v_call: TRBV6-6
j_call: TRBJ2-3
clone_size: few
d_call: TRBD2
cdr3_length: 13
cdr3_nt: TGTGCCAGCAGAACTAGCGGCACAGATACGCAGTATTTT
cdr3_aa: CASRTSGTDTQYF

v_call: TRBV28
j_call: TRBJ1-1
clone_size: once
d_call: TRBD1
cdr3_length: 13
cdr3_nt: TGTGCCAGCAGCTCCACAGGGGTCACTGAAGCTTTCTTT
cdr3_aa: CASSSTGVTEAFF

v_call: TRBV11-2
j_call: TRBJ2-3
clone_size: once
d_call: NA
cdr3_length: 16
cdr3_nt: TGTGCCAGCAGCTCCCAGGGCGCGTTTCCCACAGATACGCAGTATTTT
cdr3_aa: CASSSQGAFPTDTQYF

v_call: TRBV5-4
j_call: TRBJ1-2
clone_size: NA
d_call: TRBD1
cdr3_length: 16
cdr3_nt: TGTGCCAGCAGCCAAGGACAGGGGGTCCCCAACTATGGCTACACCTTC
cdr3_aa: CASSQGQGVPNYGYTF

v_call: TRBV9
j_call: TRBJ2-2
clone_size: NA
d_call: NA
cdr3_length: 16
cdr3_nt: TGTGCCAGCAGCGTAGATGAAGGGGTGGAGACCGGGGAGCTGTTTTTT
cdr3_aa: CASSVDEGVETGELFF

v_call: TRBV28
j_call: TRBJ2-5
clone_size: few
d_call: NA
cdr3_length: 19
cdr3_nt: TGTGCCAGTCGTTTTTGGGCTAGCGAAAGCAACATAAGGGTTGGGACCCAGTACTTC
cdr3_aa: CASRFWASESNIRVGTQYF

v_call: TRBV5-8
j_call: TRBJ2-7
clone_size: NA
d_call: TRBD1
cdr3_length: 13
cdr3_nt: TGTGCCAGCAGTCCCGGGACAGTCTACGAGCAGTACTTC
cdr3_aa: CASSPGTVYEQYF

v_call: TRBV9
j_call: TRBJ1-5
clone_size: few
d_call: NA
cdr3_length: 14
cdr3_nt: TGTGCCAGCAGCGTAGGTACAGGATTGGGGCCCCAGCATTTT
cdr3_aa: CASSVGTGLGPQHF

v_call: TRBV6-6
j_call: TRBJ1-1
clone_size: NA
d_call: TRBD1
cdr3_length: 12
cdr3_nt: TGTGCCAGCCGACAGGGTGGGACTGAAGCTTTCTTC
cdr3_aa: CASRQGGTEAFF

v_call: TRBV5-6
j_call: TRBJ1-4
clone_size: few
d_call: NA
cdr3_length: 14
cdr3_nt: TGTGCCAGCAGCTTGCAGAATACTAATGAAAAACTGTTTTTT
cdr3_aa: CASSLQNTNEKLFF

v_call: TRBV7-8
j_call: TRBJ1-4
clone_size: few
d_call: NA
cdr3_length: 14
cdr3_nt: TGTGCCAGCAGTGCGGGAGCCATTAATGAAAAACTGTTTTTT
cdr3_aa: CASSAGAINEKLFF

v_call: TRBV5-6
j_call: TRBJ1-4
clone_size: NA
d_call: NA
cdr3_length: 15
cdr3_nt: TGTGCCAGCAGCTTGAGAGGCAGGGCTAATGAAAAACTGTTTTTT
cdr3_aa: CASSLRGRANEKLFF

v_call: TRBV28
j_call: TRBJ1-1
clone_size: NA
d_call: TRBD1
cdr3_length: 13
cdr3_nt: TGTGCCAGCAACCAAGACAGGGCCGTTGAAGCTTTCTTT
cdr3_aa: CASNQDRAVEAFF

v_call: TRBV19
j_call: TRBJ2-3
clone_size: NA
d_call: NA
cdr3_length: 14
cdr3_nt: TGTGCCAGTAGTATACGGGACACCACAGATACGCAGTATTTT
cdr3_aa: CASSIRDTTDTQYF

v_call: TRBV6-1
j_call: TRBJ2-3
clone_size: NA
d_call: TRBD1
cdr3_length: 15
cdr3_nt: TGTGCCAGCAGTGACCAGGGGGCCCTCGGAGATACGCAGTATTTT
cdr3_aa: CASSDQGALGDTQYF

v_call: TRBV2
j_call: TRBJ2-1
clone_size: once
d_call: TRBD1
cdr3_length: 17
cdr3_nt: TGTGCCAGCAGTGAAGCGCCTCCGGGACAGGTTGTGAATGAGCAGTTCTTC
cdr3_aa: CASSEAPPGQVVNEQFF

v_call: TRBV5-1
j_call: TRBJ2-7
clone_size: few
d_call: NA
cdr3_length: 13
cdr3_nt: TGCGCCAGCAGCGAGGATGGCTCCTACGAGCAGTACTTC
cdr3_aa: CASSEDGSYEQYF

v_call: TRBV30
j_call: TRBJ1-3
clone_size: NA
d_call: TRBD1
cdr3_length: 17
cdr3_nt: TGTGCCTGGAGTGTACGTGGGACAGGAAACTCTGGAAACACCATATATTTT
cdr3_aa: CAWSVRGTGNSGNTIYF

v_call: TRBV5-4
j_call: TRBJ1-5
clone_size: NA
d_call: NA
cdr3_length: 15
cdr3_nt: TGTGCCAGCAGCTTGGCCAGCAGGGGTAATCAGCCCCAGCATTTT
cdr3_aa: CASSLASRGNQPQHF

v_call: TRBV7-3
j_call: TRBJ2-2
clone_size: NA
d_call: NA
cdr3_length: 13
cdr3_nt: TGTGCCAGCAGCCCCCAGATAACCGGGGAGCTGTTTTTT
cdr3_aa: CASSPQITGELFF

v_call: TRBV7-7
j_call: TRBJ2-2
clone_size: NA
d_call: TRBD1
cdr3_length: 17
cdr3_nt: TGTGCCAGCAGCTTAGCGCCTTTAGGACAGGGAGCCGGGGAGCTGTTTTTT
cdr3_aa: CASSLAPLGQGAGELFF

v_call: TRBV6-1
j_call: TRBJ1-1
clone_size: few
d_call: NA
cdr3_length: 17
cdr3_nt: TGTGCCAGCAGTGAAGTACCTGGACAGATTATGAACACTGAAGCTTTCTTT
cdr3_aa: CASSEVPGQIMNTEAFF

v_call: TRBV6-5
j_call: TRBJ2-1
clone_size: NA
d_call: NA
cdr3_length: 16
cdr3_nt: TGTGCCAGCAGTTACCAGAACGGGGGGCTATTCGATGAGCAGTTCTTC
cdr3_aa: CASSYQNGGLFDEQFF

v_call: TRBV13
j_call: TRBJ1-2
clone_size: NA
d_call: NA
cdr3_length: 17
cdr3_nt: TGTACCAGCAGCTTTAGGGGGGGCTCGGACAGAATTTATGGCTACACCTTC
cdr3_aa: CTSSFRGGSDRIYGYTF

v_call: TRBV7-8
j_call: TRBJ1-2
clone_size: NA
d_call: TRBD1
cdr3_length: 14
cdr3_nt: TGTGCCAGCAGCCCAGGGGGAACTATCTATGGCTACACCTTC
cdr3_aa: CASSPGGTIYGYTF

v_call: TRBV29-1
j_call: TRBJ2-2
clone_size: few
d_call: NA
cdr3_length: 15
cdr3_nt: TGCAGCGTTGCGTTTGGGGGGTCGAACACCGGGGAGCTGTTTTTT
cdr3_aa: CSVAFGGSNTGELFF

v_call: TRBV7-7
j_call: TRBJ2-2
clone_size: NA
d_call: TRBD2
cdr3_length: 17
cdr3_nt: TGTGCCAGCAGCTTAGGGACTAGCGGGTCGAACACCGGGGAGCTGTTTTTT
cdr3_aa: CASSLGTSGSNTGELFF

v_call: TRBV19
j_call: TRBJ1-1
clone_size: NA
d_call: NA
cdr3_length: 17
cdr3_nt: TGTGCCAGTAGTCCCACGGACTCCCGAAGGCGGAACACTGAAGCTTTCTTT
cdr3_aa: CASSPTDSRRRNTEAFF

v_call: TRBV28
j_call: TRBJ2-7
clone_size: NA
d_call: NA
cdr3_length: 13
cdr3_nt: TGTGCCGGGGGGTCTGCAACTTCCTACGAGCAGTACTTC
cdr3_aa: CAGGSATSYEQYF

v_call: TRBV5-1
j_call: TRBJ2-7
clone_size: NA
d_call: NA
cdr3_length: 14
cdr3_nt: TGCGCCAGCAGCTTTGATGCACAAGCCTACGAGCAGTACTTC
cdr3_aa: CASSFDAQAYEQYF

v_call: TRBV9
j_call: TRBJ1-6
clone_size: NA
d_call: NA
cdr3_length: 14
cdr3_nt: TGTGCCAGCAGCGTAGCACAGGCAAATTCACCCCTCCACTTT
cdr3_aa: CASSVAQANSPLHF

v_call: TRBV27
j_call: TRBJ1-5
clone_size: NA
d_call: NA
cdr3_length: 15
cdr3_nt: TGTGCCAGTAGGTATTGGGCCAGTGGCAATCAGCCCCAGCATTTT
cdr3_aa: CASRYWASGNQPQHF

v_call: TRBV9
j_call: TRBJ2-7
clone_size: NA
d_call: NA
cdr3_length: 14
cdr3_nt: TGTGCCAGCAGCGTAGCGTCCGGGGGATACGAGCAGTACTTC
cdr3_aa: CASSVASGGYEQYF

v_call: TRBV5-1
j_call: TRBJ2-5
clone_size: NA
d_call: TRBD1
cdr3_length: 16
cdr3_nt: TGCGCCAGCAGCTTGGGAGAGGGGGCGTTGTTTGAGACCCAGTACTTC
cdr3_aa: CASSLGEGALFETQYF

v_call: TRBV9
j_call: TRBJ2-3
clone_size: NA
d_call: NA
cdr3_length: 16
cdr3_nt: TGTGCCAGCAGCGTAGTTCACGGGAGAGGTACAGATACGCAGTATTTT
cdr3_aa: CASSVVHGRGTDTQYF

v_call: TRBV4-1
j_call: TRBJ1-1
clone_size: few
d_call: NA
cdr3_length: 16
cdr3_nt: TGCGCCAGCAGCCAAGATTATGTGCGGGAACCTGATCCAGCTTTCTTT
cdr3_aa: CASSQDYVREPDPAFF